These 19 T cell receptor beta chains were sequenced from one sample in a study of control samples from healthy donors and cancer patients. Profiling relied on immunoSEQ multiplex PCR, and the TCRdb table lists in-frame clones only, not all of them. Here the sample spans 150,000 to 200,000 clones, roughly 91% being singletons. Specimen: blood. All receptors derive from a woman aged 25 to 39 in good health.

This chain joins TRBV19 and TRBJ2-3; 13 positions match TRBD2. Germline-derived CDR1 and CDR2 are LNHDA and SQIVND (reference sequence). With 4 bases clipped from V and 4 bases from J, the junction kept 5 bases outside the gene matches. The CDR3 consists of 16 residues. CDR3 residues: CASSNGLAGASDTQYF. For the CDR3, the DNA is TGTGCCAGTAGTAATGGACTAGCGGGAGCCTCAGATACGCAGTATTTT. The variable domain in full, with the rest retrieved from reference TRBV19 and TRBJ2-3, is DGGITQSPKYLFRKEGQNVTLSCEQNLNHDAMYWYRQDPGQGLRLIYYSQIVNDFQKGDIAEGYSVSREKKESFPLTVTSAQKNPTAFYLCASSNGLAGASDTQYFGPGTRLTVL.

The chain uses TRBV9 and TRBJ1-1, with D unresolved. CDR3 length: 13 amino acids. CDR1 is SGDLS, CDR2 YYNGEE, per germline. V lost 0 bases to trimming and J lost 5 bases, with 8 bases between them. The CDR3 nucleotides are TGTGCCAGCAGCGTAGCGGTCAGAACTGAAGCTTTCTTT. Amino acids: CASSVAVRTEAFF.

The CDR3: CASSLLRGLNTGELFF. CDR3 nucleotides: TGTGCCAGCAGCTTGCTGAGGGGATTGAACACCGGGGAGCTGTTTTTT. The gene calls are TRBV5-6 and TRBJ2-2, with D possibly called TRBD1 or TRBD2 (5 bases each). This CDR3 region has 16 residues. Trimming removed 1 base from V and 1 base from J, with 11 bases in between. Germline CDR1 and CDR2: SGHDT and YYEEEE.

This clone was detected many times. This same CDR3 is encoded by further DNA sequences in the sample. The chain employs TRBV7-8 and TRBJ1-5, with D maybe TRBD1 (5 bases). V dropped 4 bases and J dropped 2 bases, with 12 bases sitting between them. Germline CDR1 reads SGHVS; CDR2 reads FQNEAQ. This CDR3 region has 15 residues. CDR3 amino acids: CASSYQGGGNQPQHF. The CDR3 nucleotides read TGTGCCAGCAGCTACCAGGGTGGGGGCAATCAGCCCCAGCATTTT.

This clone was recorded once. The chain carries TRBV5-6 and TRBJ1-2, with D maybe TRBD1 (6 bases). V was shortened by 0 bases and J by 4 bases, with 10 bases between the two germline ends. The germline V gene encodes CDR1 SGHDT and CDR2 YYEEEE. This CDR3 has 14 residues. The CDR3 region has the DNA TGTGCCAGCAGCTTGGCAGGGGTGGGCTATGGCTACACCTTC. Encoded protein: CASSLAGVGYGYTF.

This chain's CDR3 is CASSFGRSGGTDTQYF. The CDR3 DNA is TGTGCCAGCAGCTTCGGAAGGAGCGGGGGCACAGATACGCAGTATTTT. The chain has TRBV5-4 and TRBJ2-3; 7 positions agree with TRBD2. This CDR3 contains 16 residues. V was clipped by 2 bases and J by 1 base; unmatched bases: 7. Germline CDR1 is SGHNT and CDR2 is YYREEE (reference sequence).

The rearrangement joins TRBV28 to TRBJ1-1; D unresolved. The V gene's germline CDR1 is MDHEN and CDR2 SYDVKM. The CDR3 totals 12 residues. Trimming shortened V by 3 bases and J by 7 bases, and 9 bases separated the two germline ends. The CDR3 spells CASSLLGYEAFF. CDR3 sequence (DNA): TGTGCCAGCAGTTTGTTAGGGTATGAAGCTTTCTTT.

The V call is TRBV5-4, the J call TRBJ1-2, with D perhaps TRBD1 (6 bases). There are 13 residues in the CDR3. Between the trimmed V and J ends, which lost 1 base and 6 bases, there was a span of 10 bases. Germline-derived CDR1 and CDR2 are SGHNT and YYREEE (reference sequence). The CDR3 DNA reads TGTGCCAGCAGCTTGTGGTCAGGGGATGGCTACACCTTC. It yields the protein CASSLWSGDGYTF.

V is TRBV20-1 and J is TRBJ2-1; D not resolved. The germline gives CDR1 DFQATT, CDR2 SNEGSKA (reference sequence). V shed 3 bases and J shed 9 bases, with 6 bases lying between them. The CDR3 spans 10 residues. DNA for the CDR3: TGCAGTGCTAGCGCAGCTGAGCAGTTCTTC. Protein product: CSASAAEQFF.

A single count supports this clone. This chain connects TRBV5-1 to TRBJ2-1; 9 nucleotides match TRBD2. Trimming cost V 3 bases and J 6 bases; bases outside gene matches: 1. Germline V gene data show CDR1 as SGHRS and CDR2 as YFSETQ. CDR3 length: 13 amino acids. CDR3 coding DNA: TGCGCCAGCAGCTGGGGACTAGCCAATGAGCAGTTCTTC. Its translation: CASSWGLANEQFF.

Points on this clone: The sample contains more than one DNA sequence encoding this CDR3. The J gene is TRBJ2-2, the V gene TRBV18; 8 bases fit TRBD1. CDR1 and CDR2 (germline): KGHSH, LQKENI. Trimming cost V 3 bases and J 2 bases; bases outside gene matches: 5. The length of the CDR3 is 16 residues. Here the CDR3 reads CASSPIGTGNTGELFF. CDR3 DNA: TGTGCCAGCTCACCTATAGGGACAGGAAACACCGGGGAGCTGTTTTTT. The variable domain in full, with the rest retrieved from reference TRBV18 and TRBJ2-2, is NAGVMQNPRHLVRRRGQEARLRCSPMKGHSHVYWYRQLPEEGLKFMVYLQKENIIDESGMPKERFSAEFPKEGPSILRIQQVVRGDSAAYFCASSPIGTGNTGELFFGEGSRLTVL.

The chain has TRBV24-1 and TRBJ1-5, with D uncertain. Per germline, CDR1 KGHDR and CDR2 SFDVKD. This CDR3 has 14 residues. The V end was cut by 3 bases, the J end by 0 bases, with 5 bases between. CDR3 sequence (DNA): TGTGCCACCAGTGATCCCCATAGCAATCAGCCCCAGCATTTT. It is translated as CATSDPHSNQPQHF.

The genes are TRBV6-2 or TRBV6-3 and TRBJ1-5; tentatively, D is TRBD1 (5 bases). The germline V gene encodes CDR1 MNHEY and CDR2 SVGEGT. Trimming left V 1 base short and J 7 bases short, with 8 bases between. The CDR3 consists of 13 residues. Written as DNA, the CDR3 is TGTGCCAGCAGTTACTTACGGGGCCAGCCCCAGCATTTT. Residues: CASSYLRGQPQHF.

The CDR3 DNA is TGTGCCTGGAGTGTACAGATGGGATCACCCCTCCACTTT. This gives the protein CAWSVQMGSPLHF. J is TRBJ1-6 and V is TRBV30; D gene unclear. Trimming left V 0 bases short and J 10 bases short, with 10 bases between. CDR1 GTSNPN and CDR2 SVGIG come from the germline V gene (reference sequence). CDR3 length: 13 residues.

This chain links TRBV5-1 with TRBJ1-3, with a weak D call TRBD1 (6 bases). Germline CDR1 SGHRS, CDR2 YFSETQ. Deletions cut 0 bases from V and 0 bases from J, with 10 bases between. CDR3 length equals 16 residues. In DNA, the CDR3 is TGCGCCAGCAGCTTGGCACTACAGGGCTCTGGAAACACCATATATTTT. Its protein is CASSLALQGSGNTIYF.

As regards this clone: This same CDR3 is encoded by further DNA sequences in the sample. The gene calls are TRBV7-9 and TRBJ1-4, with 7 bases identical to TRBD1. Trimming removed 1 base from V and 4 bases from J; junction bases left unmatched: 0. CDR1 is SEHNR, CDR2 FQNEAQ, per germline (reference sequence). This CDR3 is built from 14 residues. This chain's CDR3 is CASSLDRGNEKLFF. DNA for the CDR3: TGTGCCAGCAGCTTAGACAGGGGTAATGAAAAACTGTTTTTT. The full variable domain, with the rest looked up from reference TRBV7-9 and TRBJ1-4, is DTGVSQNPRHKITKRGQNVTFRCDPISEHNRLYWYRQTLGQGPEFLTYFQNEAQLEKSRLLSDRFSAERPKGSFSTLEIQRTEQGDSAMYLCASSLDRGNEKLFFGSGTQLSVL.

The rearrangement joins TRBV10-3 to TRBJ1-2; D call uncertain. Looked up from germline, CDR1 is ENHRY and CDR2 is SYGVKD. V shed 0 bases and J shed 2 bases, with 10 bases lying between them. The CDR3 length is 15 residues. The CDR3 DNA reads as TGTGCCATCAGTGAGTCGGTAGGTGCGAACTATGGCTACACCTTC. Protein sequence: CAISESVGANYGYTF.

This sequence joins TRBV29-1 and TRBJ2-1; D may be TRBD2 (5 bases). V gave up 4 bases and J gave up 0 bases, with 10 bases separating them. The germline gives CDR1 SQVTM, CDR2 ANQGSEA. The length of the CDR3 is 14 residues. The CDR3: CSVALGSSYNEQFF. CDR3 nucleotides: TGCAGCGTTGCCCTAGGGAGCTCCTACAATGAGCAGTTCTTC.

V usage is TRBV7-2 and J usage is TRBJ1-5, with TRBD1 identical over 8 bases. With V trimmed by 5 bases and J by 4 bases, 1 base remained unmatched. There are 13 residues in the CDR3. Germline V gene data show CDR1 as SGHTA and CDR2 as FQGNSA. The CDR3 DNA reads as TGTGCCAGCAGCGGGGACAGGAATCAGCCCCAGCATTTT. It specifies CASSGDRNQPQHF. Combining the CDR3 with reference TRBV7-2 and TRBJ1-5 gives the whole variable domain GAGVSQSPSNKVTEKGKDVELRCDPISGHTALYWYRQSLGQGLEFLIYFQGNSAPDKSGLPSDRFSAERTGGSVSTLTIQRTQQEDSAVYLCASSGDRNQPQHFGDGTRLSIL.